This T cell receptor (beta chain) was captured by sequencing in a study of blood T cell repertoires in COVID-19. TCRdb's copy holds only in-frame clones and misses some; the assay was immunoSEQ multiplex PCR. Seen here are 290,000 or so clones, approximately 90% observed once, and the top ten hold about 2.3%. Looked up from germline, CDR1 is LGHNA and CDR2 is YSLEER. The CDR3 length is 15 residues. Trimming cost V 3 bases and J 8 bases; bases outside gene matches: 7. This chain connects TRBV4-3 to TRBJ1-6; TRBD1 matches 7 bases. Material: peripheral blood. This sequence was found in a man between 18 and 29 years old with active or convalescent COVID-19. The CDR3 is CASSQEDRDDSPLHF. As DNA, the CDR3 is TGCGCCAGCAGCCAGGAAGACAGGGACGATTCACCCCTCCACTTT.